The 26 T cell receptor beta chains below come from one sample, sequenced in a study of blood T cell repertoires in COVID-19. Method: immunoSEQ multiplex PCR; TCRdb's copy keeps in-frame clones and lacks some. The profile shows 130,000 to 150,000 clones, about 79% of them singletons. The sequenced material came from peripheral blood. These receptors all come from a man aged 60 to 75 with active or convalescent COVID-19.

The chain joins TRBV10-2 to TRBJ2-2, with 10 bases that match TRBD2. Trimming took 3 bases from V and 7 from J; bases not matched to a gene: 8. Per germline, CDR1 WSHSY and CDR2 SAAADI. This CDR3 region has 16 residues. The CDR3 is CASSEEAGGPYGELFF. The CDR3 DNA is TGCGCCAGCAGTGAAGAAGCGGGAGGGCCTTACGGGGAGCTGTTTTTT.

The CDR3 loop reads CAQGVSSIGELNYGYTF. CDR3 nucleotide sequence: TGTGCCCAAGGGGTTAGTAGTATAGGTGAGTTAAACTATGGCTACACCTTC. The J gene is TRBJ1-2, the V gene TRBV19; TRBD1 might be the D (5 bases). CDR3 size: 17 residues. Germline CDR1 is LNHDA and CDR2 is SQIVND (reference sequence). Trimming removed 11 bases at V and 2 bases at J, with 27 bases between.

The chain combines TRBV18 with TRBJ2-6; 7 bases fit TRBD1. The CDR3 length is 16 residues. Germline values: CDR1 KGHSH, CDR2 LQKENI. Unmatched junction bases numbered 6, after V lost 6 bases and J lost 1 base. The CDR3 reads CASSLRQGSGANVLTF. The CDR3, as DNA: TGTGCCAGCTCGCTAAGACAGGGTTCTGGGGCCAACGTCCTGACTTTC. The whole variable domain, filled in from reference TRBV18 and TRBJ2-6, reads NAGVMQNPRHLVRRRGQEARLRCSPMKGHSHVYWYRQLPEEGLKFMVYLQKENIIDESGMPKERFSAEFPKEGPSILRIQQVVRGDSAAYFCASSLRQGSGANVLTFGAGSRLTVL.

The V gene is TRBV27, the J gene TRBJ2-7; D remains unclear. CDR1 is MNHEY and CDR2 is SMNVEV in the germline V gene (reference sequence). The CDR3 is 12 residues long. The V and J ends lost 7 bases and 3 bases respectively, with 10 bases between them. The CDR3 is CASKPRSYEQYV. The CDR3, as DNA: TGTGCCAGCAAGCCTAGAAGCTACGAGCAGTACGTC.

The chain carries TRBV6-5 and TRBJ1-2, with no clear D. Germline V gene data show CDR1 as MNHEY and CDR2 as SVGAGI. The CDR3 runs to 14 residues. V lost 2 bases, J lost 5 bases, and 12 bases lay in between. This CDR3 is CASSYTDGGYGYTF. Written as DNA, the CDR3 is TGTGCCAGCAGTTACACCGACGGAGGGTATGGCTACACCTTC.

This CDR3 is CASSYSSRYEQYF. The CDR3 bases are TGTGCCAGCAGTTACTCGAGCCGCTACGAGCAGTACTTC. This chain uses TRBV6-2 or TRBV6-3 with TRBJ2-7; D not certain. Germline V gene lookup returns CDR1 MNHEY and CDR2 SVGEGT. Trimming took 0 bases from V and 3 from J, leaving 6 bases between them. CDR3 length: 13 residues.

The V gene is TRBV2, the J gene TRBJ1-5; TRBD1 aligns across 7 bases. The CDR3 consists of 15 residues. J was trimmed by 3 bases and V by 4 bases; bases with no gene match: 6. Germline V gene lookup returns CDR1 SNHLY and CDR2 FYNNEI. In nucleotides, the CDR3 is TGTGCCAGCAGTGTGTATGGGACAGCCAATCAGCCCCAGCATTTT. It yields the protein CASSVYGTANQPQHF.

The rearrangement uses TRBV5-6 and TRBJ2-3; no definite D call. This CDR3 comprises 14 residues. V was cut by 0 bases and J by 4 bases, with 9 bases left in between. Germline V CDR1 and CDR2: SGHDT, YYEEEE. CDR3 in DNA: TGTGCCAGCAGCTTGGGTAATCAGGCAGATACGCAGTATTTT. Translating gives CASSLGNQADTQYF.

This chain links TRBV12-3 or TRBV12-4 with TRBJ1-2; 7 bases are a match to TRBD1. The length of the CDR3 is 12 residues. The V gene end was trimmed by 9 bases and the J gene end by 8 bases; junction bases not matched to a gene: 9. CDR3 nucleotides: TGTGCCAGTTCACAGGGGAGGTTGGGCTACACCTTC. Translation gives CASSQGRLGYTF.

This clone was counted once. The rearrangement joins TRBV14 to TRBJ2-1; 8 bases are a match to TRBD2. This CDR3 is 15 amino acids long. Losses at the gene ends were 4 bases for V and 4 bases for J; bases not matched to a gene: 6. In germline, CDR1 is SGHDN, CDR2 FVKESK. CDR3 DNA sequence: TGTGCCAGCAGCCCTCACGGGACTAGTTACAATGAGCAGTTCTTC. The encoded protein is CASSPHGTSYNEQFF.

The rearrangement links TRBV12-3 or TRBV12-4 to TRBJ2-7; D uncertain. V was cut by 3 bases and J by 3 bases, with 6 bases left in between. The CDR3 spans 12 residues. In DNA form, the CDR3 reads TGTGCCAGCAGTTTCGACAACTACGAGCAGTACTTC. Its protein is CASSFDNYEQYF.

The gene calls are TRBV7-7 and TRBJ2-2; 11 bases align to TRBD2. Germline loops: CDR1 SSHAT, CDR2 FNYEAQ (reference sequence). This CDR3 contains 15 residues. The V gene end was trimmed by 10 bases and the J gene end by 0 bases; junction bases not matched to a gene: 4. The CDR3, as DNA: TGTGCCATTACGACTAGCGGGGCGAACACCGGGGAGCTGTTTTTT. This encodes CAITTSGANTGELFF.

The V gene is TRBV14, the J gene TRBJ1-1; possibly TRBD1 for D (5 bases). The CDR3 extends over 20 amino acids. Germline CDR1 SGHDN, CDR2 FVKESK. Between the trimmed V and J ends, which lost 2 bases and 0 bases, there was a span of 25 bases. The CDR3 here is CASSQRLVGGILQMNTEAFF. The CDR3 nucleotides are TGTGCCAGCAGCCAAAGATTAGTCGGGGGAATCTTACAAATGAACACTGAAGCTTTCTTT.

This clone was seen only a few times. The rearrangement links TRBV14 to TRBJ2-7; 7 bases fit TRBD2. With 0 bases clipped from V and 7 bases from J, the junction kept 12 bases outside the gene matches. This CDR3 has 16 residues. CDR1 SGHDN and CDR2 FVKESK come from the germline V gene. CDR3 sequence: CASSQDHASGLREQYV. CDR3 coding DNA: TGTGCCAGCAGCCAAGATCACGCTAGCGGACTACGAGAGCAGTACGTC.

V is TRBV6-2 or TRBV6-3 and J is TRBJ1-1; TRBD1 aligns across 7 bases. Germline-derived CDR1 and CDR2 are MNHEY and SVGEGT. This CDR3 has 14 amino acids. With V trimmed by 6 bases and J by 5 bases, 9 bases remained unmatched. Written as DNA, the CDR3 is TGTGCCAGCAGCCGGGACAGCGGGGGGACTGAAGCTTTCTTT. This codes for CASSRDSGGTEAFF.

J is TRBJ2-1 and V is TRBV5-1; 7 bases map to TRBD1. J lost 6 bases, V lost 4 bases, and 7 bases had no gene match. CDR1 and CDR2 (germline): SGHRS, YFSETQ. The CDR3 contains 14 residues. CDR3 DNA: TGCGCCAGCAGCCTGACAGGGTCGTCCAATGAGCAGTTCTTC. It specifies CASSLTGSSNEQFF.

This chain joins TRBV2 and TRBJ1-2; D possibly corresponds to TRBD1 (6 bases). V dropped 8 bases and J dropped 5 bases, with 12 bases sitting between them. The CDR3 is 12 residues long. The V gene's germline CDR1 is SNHLY and CDR2 FYNNEI. CDR3 DNA: TGTGCCAGCCTGAAGGGGGTATATGGCTACACCTTC. The encoded protein is CASLKGVYGYTF.

The gene calls are TRBV5-4 and TRBJ1-2; D perhaps matches TRBD1 (5 bases). The CDR3 has 14 residues. Germline-derived CDR1 and CDR2 are SGHNT and YYREEE (reference sequence). With 4 bases removed from V and 6 bases from J, the gap between germline ends came to 16 bases. The CDR3, as DNA: TGTGCCAGCAGCACCGAGTTACAGGAGAATGGCTACACCTTC. Its translation is CASSTELQENGYTF.

The chain combines TRBV19 with TRBJ2-7, with 10 bases identical to TRBD1. CDR1 is LNHDA, CDR2 SQIVND, per germline (reference sequence). V was pared by 4 bases and J by 5 bases, with 17 bases of the junction left unmatched. CDR3 size: 18 residues. CDR3 amino acids: CASSKGTGARNEVNEQYF. CDR3 coding DNA: TGTGCCAGTAGTAAAGGGACAGGGGCCAGGAACGAGGTTAACGAGCAGTACTTC.

V and J are TRBV10-1 and TRBJ2-3, with a weak D call TRBD2 (6 bases). V dropped 4 bases and J dropped 5 bases, with 25 bases sitting between them. Germline CDR1 is WNHNN and CDR2 is SYGVQD (reference sequence). The CDR3 totals 18 residues. CDR3 sequence (DNA): TGCGCCAGCAGTGCTTTCGGGGGACCCACGGGAGCACAAGATACGCAGTATTTT. Its protein is CASSAFGGPTGAQDTQYF.

The rearrangement joins TRBV23-1 to TRBJ2-7, with 7 bases fitting TRBD2. TRBV23-1 is an ORF, and what it does is uncertain. V was clipped by 0 bases and J by 2 bases; unmatched bases: 13. This CDR3 spans 18 amino acids. DNA for the CDR3: TGCGCCAGCAGTCAATCGGGAATAGCGGGCAAGGAAACCTACGAGCAGTACTTC. Translated: CASSQSGIAGKETYEQYF.

This chain links TRBV24-1 with TRBJ2-3, with 7 bases aligning to TRBD2. The CDR3 has 14 residues. Germline values: CDR1 KGHDR, CDR2 SFDVKD. J was trimmed by 4 bases and V by 8 bases; bases with no gene match: 8. Here the CDR3 reads CATKGREYSDTQYF. The DNA of the CDR3 is TGTGCCACCAAGGGGCGGGAGTACTCAGATACGCAGTATTTT.

This clone showed up just once. CDR3 amino acids: CASRASGRVIDTQYF. As DNA, the CDR3 is TGTGCCAGCAGGGCTAGCGGGAGAGTCATCGATACGCAGTATTTT. This chain joins TRBV6-5 and TRBJ2-3; TRBD2 aligns across 10 bases. The CDR3 has 15 amino acids. Unmatched junction bases numbered 9, after V lost 6 bases and J lost 6 bases. Per the germline V gene, CDR1 is MNHEY and CDR2 is SVGAGI.

The chain has TRBV3-1 (or the pseudogene TRBV3-2) and TRBJ1-6, with D maybe TRBD1 (5 bases). Germline CDR1 and CDR2: LGHDT and YNNKEL (reference sequence). This CDR3 region has 15 residues. V was cut by 6 bases and J by 4 bases, with 13 bases left in between. CDR3 coding DNA: TGTGCCAGCAGGATCGACAGAGTTTATAATTCACCCCTCCACTTT. Its protein is CASRIDRVYNSPLHF.

The chain recombines TRBV11-3 with TRBJ2-7; the D gene is possibly TRBD2 (5 bases). This CDR3 region has 16 residues. With 5 bases removed from V and 0 bases from J, the gap between germline ends came to 17 bases. Germline CDR1 and CDR2: SGHNT and YENEEA. The DNA for the CDR3 is TGTGCCAGCAGCACCGAGGGAAGGGTGAGCTCCTACGAGCAGTACTTC. This gives the protein CASSTEGRVSSYEQYF. The complete variable domain, with remaining parts taken from reference TRBV11-3 and TRBJ2-7, reads EAGVVQSPRYKIIEKKQPVAFWCNPISGHNTLYWYLQNLGQGPELLIRYENEEAVDDSQLPKDRFSAERLKGVDSTLKIQPAELGDSAVYLCASSTEGRVSSYEQYFGPGTRLTVT.

The chain carries TRBV19 and TRBJ2-1, with D maybe TRBD2 (5 bases). From germline, CDR1 is LNHDA and CDR2 SQIVND (reference sequence). The germline V and J ends were trimmed by 10 bases and 0 bases, with 13 bases remaining between them. The CDR3 length is 14 residues. DNA of the CDR3: TGTGCCACCGCGGGTTCAGGCTCCTACAATGAGCAGTTCTTC. Encoded protein: CATAGSGSYNEQFF.